This T cell receptor (beta chain) is drawn from a study of OX40 agonist ivuxolimab in advanced cancers. Study-wide results and limits: Dose levels from 0.1 to 3.0 mg/kg saw CD4+ and CD8+ blood T cells expand clonally by week 6. Expanded clones belonging to CD8+ T cells outnumbered, on average, those of CD4+.

Systemic immunosuppression or a history of autoimmune disease excluded patients. Produced via immunoSEQ multiplex PCR; TCRdb's table is partial and in-frame only. The repertoire holds 50,000 to 65,000 clones, with about four fifths as singletons. CDR3 length: 13 residues. The V gene's germline CDR1 is MNHEY and CDR2 SVGAGI. With respect to this clone: The antigen is unknown. At one end, the junction sequence differs from germline, possibly due to a read error.

The receptor was derived from an adult with an advanced solid tumor such as melanoma, head and neck, liver or kidney cancer. Here the sequenced sample was CD4+ or CD8+ T cells sorted from blood, taken in a trial of the OX40 agonist ivuxolimab. The chain links TRBV6-5 to TRBJ1-2; unclear D gene. The CDR3: CASSLDGNYGCTF. The DNA of the CDR3 is TGTGCCAGCAGTCTGGACGGGAACTATGGCTGCACCTTC.